The 14 T cell receptor beta chains reported below all come from one sample, sequenced in a study of beta chain features in type 1 diabetes listed by TCRdb under 2018. Libraries came from the immunoSEQ multiplex PCR assay. The High Capacity cDNA Reverse Transcription Kit was used to reverse transcribe all of the isolated RNA, meaning that expressed TCRB transcripts were what got sequenced. The source is immuneACCESS, and TCRdb retained only in-frame sequences with V and J called. Part of the clones is not carried over; for the studies checked, unresolved V genes explain less than half of this, and the remainder is unexplained. This sample holds some 900,000 clones; under 20% were observed only once. The biggest ten clones account for 0.023% of the sample. The sample taken for sequencing was naive CD4+ T cells from blood. The cell subset or site label, as the study defines it: true naive CD4+ T cells. The origin of the receptors is a woman aged 18-29 years in good health.

This clone was observed a few times. This sequence joins TRBV4-2 and TRBJ1-2; D is possibly TRBD1 (5 bases). Trimming removed 3 bases from V and 2 bases from J, with 22 bases in between. Germline CDR1 is LGHNA and CDR2 is YNFKEQ. This CDR3 is built from 18 residues. CDR3 amino acids: CASSQTSLVRGRNYGYTF. The CDR3 DNA follows: TGTGCCAGCAGCCAGACCTCCTTGGTTCGGGGCCGGAACTATGGCTACACCTTC.

The gene calls are TRBV19 and TRBJ2-1, with no clear D. The CDR3 contains 11 residues. Trimming took off 7 bases at V and 0 bases at J, with 1 base between the two ends. CDR1 and CDR2 from the germline V gene are LNHDA and SQIVND (reference sequence). The CDR3 is CASTSYNEQFF. The CDR3 DNA sequence: TGTGCCAGTACCTCCTACAATGAGCAGTTCTTC. Drawing the rest from reference TRBV19 and TRBJ2-1, the complete variable domain is DGGITQSPKYLFRKEGQNVTLSCEQNLNHDAMYWYRQDPGQGLRLIYYSQIVNDFQKGDIAEGYSVSREKKESFPLTVTSAQKNPTAFYLCASTSYNEQFFGPGTRLTVL.

The chain is built from TRBV27 and TRBJ2-7, with TRBD2 matching 7 bases. Germline loops: CDR1 MNHEY, CDR2 SMNVEV (reference sequence). V lost 3 bases to trimming and J lost 3 bases; unmatched junction nucleotides: 2. This CDR3 spans 13 amino acids. CDR3 bases: TGTGCCAGCAGTTTTAGGGAGGGCTACGAGCAGTACTTC. It codes for CASSFREGYEQYF.

In this sample, this clone turned up a few times. This sequence joins TRBV4-2 and TRBJ2-1; no firm D call. The CDR3 is made up of 16 amino acids. V shed 3 bases and J shed 6 bases, with 18 bases lying between them. Germline V gene lookup returns CDR1 LGHNA and CDR2 YNFKEQ. This CDR3 reads CASSHPRSNYPNEQFF. CDR3 DNA sequence: TGTGCCAGCAGCCATCCCCGGTCGAATTACCCCAATGAGCAGTTCTTC.

This clone appeared a few times. The J gene is TRBJ1-6, the V gene TRBV4-2; the match to TRBD1 covers 7 bases. V was pared by 3 bases and J by 4 bases, with 12 bases of the junction left unmatched. The CDR3 covers 18 residues. CDR1 is LGHNA and CDR2 is YNFKEQ in the germline V gene. CDR3 region: CASSQRSSGQAYNSPLHF. The CDR3 region has the DNA TGTGCCAGCAGCCAGCGATCGTCAGGACAGGCGTATAATTCACCCCTCCACTTT.

This clone was found a few times. The chain joins TRBV13 to TRBJ2-1; TRBD2 matches 7 bases. The J segment lost 9 bases and the V segment lost 4 bases, leaving 9 bases of the junction unmatched. In germline, CDR1 is PRHDT, CDR2 FYEKMQ (reference sequence). The length of the CDR3 is 14 residues. The CDR3 loop reads CASSSAGSRIEQFF. CDR3 coding DNA: TGTGCCAGCAGCTCAGCGGGATCGCGAATTGAGCAGTTCTTC.

J is TRBJ1-2 and V is TRBV7-2; D remains unclear. The CDR3 covers 16 residues. Germline values: CDR1 SGHTA, CDR2 FQGNSA. V lost 5 bases and J lost 5, with 21 bases in between. The chain's CDR3 is CASSRIPSGVVYGYTF. The CDR3 DNA reads as TGTGCCAGCAGCCGAATACCTAGCGGGGTAGTTTATGGCTACACCTTC.

The DNA for the CDR3 is TGTGCCAGCAGCTTAGTCGGTGGGAGGGTTTTGGAGCAGTACTTC. It yields the protein CASSLVGGRVLEQYF. The chain is built from TRBV7-8 and TRBJ2-7, with 7 bases fitting TRBD2. Germline CDR1 reads SGHVS; CDR2 reads FQNEAQ. The CDR3 spans 15 residues. Germline trimming cut 1 base from V and 7 bases from J; bases unmatched to any gene: 10.

This clone was counted only a few times. The chain has TRBV9 and TRBJ1-5; no reliable D call. This CDR3 has 15 amino acids. Germline V lookup: CDR1 SGDLS, CDR2 YYNGEE. Trimming took off 4 bases at V and 0 bases at J, with 11 bases between the two ends. The CDR3 sequence is CASSLGPSSNQPQHF. DNA for the CDR3: TGTGCCAGCAGCCTCGGACCGTCTAGCAATCAGCCCCAGCATTTT.

The V call is TRBV25-1, the J call TRBJ1-5; no reliable D call. Trimming stripped 3 bases from V and 5 bases from J, with 8 bases between. The CDR3 sequence is 13 residues long. Germline V gives CDR1 MGHDK, CDR2 SYGVNS. The CDR3 sequence: CASSDFGDQPQHF. The CDR3 bases are TGTGCCAGCAGTGATTTTGGGGATCAGCCCCAGCATTTT.

The CDR3 DNA follows: TGTGCCAGCACCGTAGCCAGTCCTCGGACTAGCGGCTACGAGCAGTACTTC. Its translation is CASTVASPRTSGYEQYF. The rearrangement uses TRBV7-8 and TRBJ2-7, with TRBD2 matching 10 bases. The CDR3 covers 17 residues. The germline V gene has CDR1 SGHVS and CDR2 FQNEAQ. V dropped 7 bases and J dropped 3; count of bases not matched to a gene: 15. Filled out from reference TRBV7-8 and TRBJ2-7, the complete variable domain reads GAGVSQSPRYKVAKRGQDVALRCDPISGHVSLFWYQQALGQGPEFLTYFQNEAQLDKSGLPSDRFFAERPEGSVSTLKIQRTQQEDSAVYLCASTVASPRTSGYEQYFGPGTRLTVT.

The sample holds a few counts of this clone. J is TRBJ2-1 and V is TRBV28, with 13 bases matching TRBD2. This CDR3 is built from 20 residues. CDR1 MDHEN and CDR2 SYDVKM come from the germline V gene. Trimming took 4 bases from V and 3 from J; bases not matched to a gene: 15. The CDR3 bases are TGTGCCAGCAGTTCGACAGGGACTAGCGGGGCCCCAGGGGGCTACAATGAGCAGTTCTTC. Amino acid sequence: CASSSTGTSGAPGGYNEQFF.

V and J are TRBV6-6 and TRBJ2-7, with TRBD1 matching over 7 bases. CDR3 length: 15 amino acids. CDR1 MNHNY and CDR2 SVGAGI come from the germline V gene (reference sequence). J gave up 4 bases and V 4 bases, and 10 bases lay outside the gene matches. Here the CDR3 reads CASSSTRDRSYEQYF. The CDR3 DNA reads TGTGCCAGCAGTTCAACCCGGGACAGATCTTACGAGCAGTACTTC.

Only a few counts were recorded for this clone. The rearrangement uses TRBV21-1 and TRBJ2-1; the table calls TRBD2, which could not be checked here. TRBV21-1 is marked as a pseudogene. The CDR3 is 10 amino acids. The CDR3 sequence is CASSSSGKFF. Here the CDR3 DNA reads TGTGCCAGCAGCTCCAGCGGGAAGTTCTTC.